This TCR beta chain originates from a study of cytomegalovirus exposure and HLA in healthy donors. Overall study context: The roughly 130 validation repertoires used the same platform as the approximately 670 first-cohort repertoires (as reported by a later analysis). General study results and limits: Rarity characterized most TCR sequences, yet some public TCRs appeared in many donors.

The CDR3 is 13 residues long. The trim removed 2 bases at V and 8 bases at J, leaving 4 bases unmatched. Germline V gene data show CDR1 as SGDLS and CDR2 as YYNGEE. The table lists this clone with a count of one. What it binds is not known. Only in-frame clones appear in the TCRdb table, and some are missing; sequencing was by immunoSEQ multiplex PCR. Of tens of thousands of clones in the sample, 90% to 95% were seen once. The donors were part of the approximately 120-subject validation cohort, which stood apart from the roughly 700-subject first cohort. This sequence joins TRBV9 and TRBJ2-1; 7 nucleotides match TRBD1. The source material was PBMCs. This TCR was sampled from a woman aged 25 to 45 in good health and CMV-seronegative. The CDR3 DNA is TGTGCCAGCAGCGTCGGACAGGAAGATGAGCAGTTCTTC. Its translation is CASSVGQEDEQFF.